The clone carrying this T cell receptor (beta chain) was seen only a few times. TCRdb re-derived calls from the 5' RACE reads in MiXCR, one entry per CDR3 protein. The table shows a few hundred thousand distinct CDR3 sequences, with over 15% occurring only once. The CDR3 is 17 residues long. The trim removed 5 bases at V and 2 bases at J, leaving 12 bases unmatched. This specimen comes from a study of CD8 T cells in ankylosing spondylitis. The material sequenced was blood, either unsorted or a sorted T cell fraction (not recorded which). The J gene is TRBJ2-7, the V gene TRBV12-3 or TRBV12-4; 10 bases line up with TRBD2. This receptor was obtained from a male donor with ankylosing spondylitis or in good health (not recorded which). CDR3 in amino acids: CASSGPLSSGSTYEQYF. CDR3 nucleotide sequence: TGTGCCAGCAGTGGACCTCTGTCTAGCGGGAGTACCTACGAGCAGTACTTC.